This T cell receptor (beta chain) appears in the sequencing data of a study of blood T cell repertoires in COVID-19. Study-level information: Acute and convalescent COVID-19 samples came from the United States, Italy and Spain. PBMCs, B-cell-depleted T cells, or T cells were the source of the cDNA or gDNA that made up the material.

Authors' methods: From reference gene primer amplification, estimates of nucleated cell counts were derived. Clones were read by immunoSEQ multiplex PCR, and TCRdb kept only the in-frame ones, dropping some. The V and J calls and the clone size are those of that table, but D and trimming were determined from the DNA. The sample has 55,000 to 85,000 clones, around 87% seen once. This CDR3 has 15 amino acids. V lost 8 bases, J lost 0 bases, and 11 bases lay in between. CDR1 and CDR2 (germline): SNHLY, FYNNEI. This receptor was obtained from a woman younger than 35 with acute or convalescent COVID-19. Input material: peripheral blood. The chain uses TRBV2 and TRBJ1-6; D not resolved. The CDR3 DNA is TGTGCCAGCCGCGGGGATAGCTCCTATAATTCACCCCTCCACTTT. Protein: CASRGDSSYNSPLHF.